This T cell receptor (beta chain) was observed in a study of CD4 T cells in relation to SARS-CoV-2 and coronaviruses (dated by TCRdb to the early 2020s). Background for the entire study: The ViraFEST assay cultured PBMCs with antigen for more than nine days, then sequenced TCR beta CDR3s to find antigen-specific clonal expansions. An HIV-1 Nef peptide pool or a no-peptide culture served as the negative reference condition. HLA restriction was mapped for shared crossreactive spike epitopes using patient-derived lymphoblastoid cell lines. At the level of individual TCR clonotypes, the study evaluated whether memory CD4+ T cells crossreact between the spike proteins of SARS-CoV-2 and those of common cold coronaviruses. Samples from a few pre-COVID donors and the naive versus memory experiments were sequenced with the Adaptive Biotechnologies TCR-sequencing kit; other data were Illumina-based. A different, Illumina-based TCR-beta assay was used to sequence expansion assays from other donors in the study. Broad study findings and their caveats: Crossreactive clones showed significantly weaker SARS-CoV-2-driven expansion than monoreactive clones, consistent with antigenic imprinting. No donor contributed both pre-pandemic and post-infection samples, which limited tracing the source of pre-existing responses. Memory CD4+ clonotypes crossrecognizing SARS-CoV-2 and at least one common cold coronavirus spike were found in 55% to 70% of donors. The study was limited by small numbers of patients and tested TCRs. Since the crossreactivity analysis centred on spike protein, crossreactivity against other viral proteins was not assessed.

The CDR3 spans 12 residues, from the cysteine through the phenylalanine. Only CDR3 DNA remains: 36 bases, in frame from the first base. The V and J ends are trimmed by 2 bases and 7 bases, leaving 9 bases between them. The CDR1 and CDR2 encoded by the germline V gene (reference sequence) are SEHNR and FQNEAQ. This clone was recorded once. This receptor's antigen is unknown. No per-base quality is available; no much larger clone lies one base away. CD4+ T cells from unexposed donors were collected before the COVID-19 pandemic (2011-2018). Following 10 days of culture, the EasySep CD4+ T cell isolation kit was used to isolate CD4+ T cells. As far as cell numbers permitted, CD4+ T cells from unexposed donors were tested for reactivity against SARS-CoV-2 S and N as well as four spike pools from common cold coronaviruses. Each well held millions of PBMCs cultured in IMDM containing about 5.3% human AB serum and roughly 10 IU/ml IL-2. Half of the culture medium was replaced with fresh IL-2-containing medium on days 3 and 7. Each peptide culture condition was generally run in triplicate replicate wells. The leukapheresis product for the unexposed donors was obtained through commercial purchase. PBMCs were isolated from leukapheresis product or whole blood by Ficoll-Paque PLUS gradient centrifugation. PBMCs were either cryopreserved at -140°C or used fresh in the expansion assay. The QIAamp Micro DNA Kit was used to extract genomic DNA from the CD4+ T cells.

The library was produced with the immunoSEQ multiplex PCR assay. On the study's bioinformatics: Preprocessing removed nonproductive sequences and CDR3s not starting with C, not ending with F or W, or shorter than 7 amino acids. The MANAFEST web app identified antigen-specific clonotypes based on expansion compared with the reference and other culture wells. A clone was considered positive if significant expansion relative to the reference culture was observed in 2 of 3 replicate wells at an FDR below 0.05. A further requirement for positive clones was significant expansion compared with all other tandem wells, along with an odds ratio above 5. CDR3 homology was measured as pairwise Levenshtein distance, computed with the stringdist R package after trimming three terminal residues from each end. TCRdb limited this immuneACCESS table to in-frame rearrangements with V and J called. A share of clones is missing; checked studies link under half to unresolved V genes, and the rest is unexplained. The V and J calls and clone size come from that table; D and trimming were worked out from the DNA. In all, the sample holds 15,000 to 20,000 clones, and 70% to 75% of those were seen once. 30% of the sample lies in the top ten.

The chain is made from TRBV7-9 and TRBJ2-7, with no D gene named confidently. The receptor's source is a human donor in good health. Sequencing input: CD4+ T cells from PBMCs, cultured in vitro. The sequence in DNA is TGTGCCAGCAGCTTACAAACTTTGGAGCAGTACTTC. Its protein is CASSLQTLEQYF. The full variable domain, with segments outside the CDR3 supplied by the reference TRBV7-9 and TRBJ2-7 proteins, appears as DTGVSQNPRHKITKRGQNVTFRCDPISEHNRLYWYRQTLGQGPEFLTYFQNEAQLEKSRLLSDRFSAERPKGSFSTLEIQRTEQGDSAMYLCASSLQTLEQYFGPGTRLTVT.